The T cell receptor (beta chain) described here comes from a study of metastatic and nonmetastatic thyroid tumors. Study details: Patients with malignant and benign thyroid disease provided blood and tumor or nodule tissue, whose repertoires were compared. Study results and caveats: Significantly higher TCR beta diversity was reportedly seen in malignant thyroid tumors than benign nodules, in blood and tumor.

In the original workflow: Between-group CDR3 differences, defined by clinicopathological status, yielded a distant-metastasis classifier for papillary thyroid cancer. TCRdb called clones again from the PCR reads with MiXCR. The V and J calls come from TCRdb's annotation, not from the publication. This table holds about 24,000 clones, around 21% found once. Not a single patient had been given any form of treatment at any point before undergoing thyroid surgery. Many counts were recorded for this clone. As yet, its antigen is unknown. This may stem from a read error, because a much larger clone lies one nucleotide away. The source material was blood. This TCR was recovered from a male donor with papillary thyroid cancer or a benign thyroid nodule (not recorded which). Some clones in this sample may be carry-over from other donors' samples.

The CDR3: CASSLMRRGDESFF. In DNA, the CDR3 is TGTGCCAGCAGTTTAATGAGACGGGGAGATGAATCTTTCTTT. This chain links TRBV12-3 or TRBV12-4 with TRBJ1-1; D gene ambiguous. The CDR3 runs 14 residues.